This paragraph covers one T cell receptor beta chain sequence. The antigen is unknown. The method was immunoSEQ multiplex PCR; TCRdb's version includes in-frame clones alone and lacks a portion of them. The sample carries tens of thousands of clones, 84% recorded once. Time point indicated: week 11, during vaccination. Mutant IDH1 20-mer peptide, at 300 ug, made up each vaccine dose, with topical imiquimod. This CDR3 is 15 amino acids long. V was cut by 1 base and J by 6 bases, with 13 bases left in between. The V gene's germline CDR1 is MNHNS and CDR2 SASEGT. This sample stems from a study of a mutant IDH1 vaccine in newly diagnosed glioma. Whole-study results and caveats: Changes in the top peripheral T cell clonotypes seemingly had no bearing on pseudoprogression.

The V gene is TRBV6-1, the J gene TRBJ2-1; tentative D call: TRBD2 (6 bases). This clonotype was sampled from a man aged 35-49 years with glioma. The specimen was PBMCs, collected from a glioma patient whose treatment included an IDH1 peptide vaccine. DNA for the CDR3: TGTGCCAGCAGTGAAGGCGGAGGGCCCGGCAATGAGCAGTTCTTC. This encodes CASSEGGGPGNEQFF.